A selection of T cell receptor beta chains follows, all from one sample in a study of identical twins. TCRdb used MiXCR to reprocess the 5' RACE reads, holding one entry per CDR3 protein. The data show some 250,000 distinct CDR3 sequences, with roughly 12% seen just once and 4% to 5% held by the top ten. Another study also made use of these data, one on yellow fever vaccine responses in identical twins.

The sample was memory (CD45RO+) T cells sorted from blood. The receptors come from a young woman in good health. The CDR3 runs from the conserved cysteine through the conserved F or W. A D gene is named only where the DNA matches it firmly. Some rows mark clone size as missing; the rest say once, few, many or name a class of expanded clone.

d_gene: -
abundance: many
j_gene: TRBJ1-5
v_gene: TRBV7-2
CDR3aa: CASRGLLNQPQHF
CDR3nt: TGTGCCAGCAGGGGACTCCTCAATCAGCCCCAGCATTTT

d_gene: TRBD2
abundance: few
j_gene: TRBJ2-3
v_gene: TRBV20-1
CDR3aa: CSASEASGPTDTQYF
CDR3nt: TGCAGTGCTAGTGAGGCTAGCGGGCCCACAGATACGCAGTATTTT

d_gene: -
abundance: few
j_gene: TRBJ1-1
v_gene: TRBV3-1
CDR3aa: CASRREVLGGGKTEAFF
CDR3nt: TGTGCCAGCAGACGGGAAGTTTTGGGGGGCGGGAAGACTGAAGCTTTCTTT

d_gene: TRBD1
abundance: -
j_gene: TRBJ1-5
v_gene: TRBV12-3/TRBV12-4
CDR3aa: CASSPGTGANQPQHF
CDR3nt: TGTGCCAGCAGCCCCGGGACAGGGGCAAATCAGCCCCAGCATTTT

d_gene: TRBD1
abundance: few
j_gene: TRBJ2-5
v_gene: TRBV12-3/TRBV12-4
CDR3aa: CASSGDSQETQYF
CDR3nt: TGTGCCAGCAGTGGGGACAGCCAAGAGACCCAGTACTTC

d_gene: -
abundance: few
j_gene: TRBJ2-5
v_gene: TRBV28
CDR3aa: CASSSRGQETQYF
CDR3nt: TGTGCCAGCAGTTCCAGGGGCCAAGAGACCCAGTACTTC

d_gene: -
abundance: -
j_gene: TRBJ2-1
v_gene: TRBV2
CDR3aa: CASQVEGESYNEQFF
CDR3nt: TGTGCCAGCCAGGTTGAGGGGGAAAGCTACAATGAGCAGTTCTTC

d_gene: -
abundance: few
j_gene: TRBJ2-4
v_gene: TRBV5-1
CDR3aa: CASSLGRGGALAKNIQYF
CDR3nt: TGCGCCAGCAGCTTGGGCAGGGGAGGTGCCTTAGCCAAAAACATTCAGTACTTC

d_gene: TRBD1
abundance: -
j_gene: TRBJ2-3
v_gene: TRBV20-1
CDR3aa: CSASPHRTGVFSDTQYF
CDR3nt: TGCAGTGCTAGTCCCCATAGGACAGGGGTGTTTTCAGATACGCAGTATTTT

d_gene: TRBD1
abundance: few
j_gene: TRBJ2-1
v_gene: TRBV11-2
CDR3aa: CASWGGTGANEQFF
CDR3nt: TGTGCCAGCTGGGGGGGGACAGGGGCCAATGAGCAGTTCTTC

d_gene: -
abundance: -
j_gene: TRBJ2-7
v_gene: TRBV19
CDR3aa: CASRRQDSYEQYF
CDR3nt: TGTGCCAGTAGAAGGCAAGACTCCTACGAGCAGTACTTC

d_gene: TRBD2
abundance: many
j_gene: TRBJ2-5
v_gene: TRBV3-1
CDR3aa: CASSRTSGSYETQYF
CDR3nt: TGTGCCAGCAGTCGGACTAGCGGGAGCTATGAGACCCAGTACTTC

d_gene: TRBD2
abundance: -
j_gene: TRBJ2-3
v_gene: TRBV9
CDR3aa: CASSPGLAGFTDTQYF
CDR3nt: TGTGCCAGCAGCCCCGGATTAGCGGGATTCACAGATACGCAGTATTTT

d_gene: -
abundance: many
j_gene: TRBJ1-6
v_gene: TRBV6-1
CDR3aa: CASSEERNSPLHF
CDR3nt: TGTGCCAGCAGTGAAGAACGGAATTCACCCCTCCACTTT

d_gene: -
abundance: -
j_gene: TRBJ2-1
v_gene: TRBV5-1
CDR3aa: CASSPQGITYNEQFF
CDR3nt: TGCGCCAGCAGTCCCCAGGGGATTACCTACAATGAGCAGTTCTTC

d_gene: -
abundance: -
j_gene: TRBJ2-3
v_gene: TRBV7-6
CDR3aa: CASSLAPGSGTDTQYF
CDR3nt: TGTGCCAGCAGCTTAGCGCCGGGGAGTGGCACAGATACGCAGTATTTT

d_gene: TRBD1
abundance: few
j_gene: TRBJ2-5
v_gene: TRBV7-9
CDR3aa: CASSTDRGRETQYF
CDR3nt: TGTGCCAGCAGCACCGACAGGGGGAGGGAGACCCAGTACTTC

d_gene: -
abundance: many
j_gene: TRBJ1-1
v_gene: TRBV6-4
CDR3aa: CASSDGMNTEAFF
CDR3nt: TGTGCCAGCAGTGACGGAATGAACACTGAAGCTTTCTTT

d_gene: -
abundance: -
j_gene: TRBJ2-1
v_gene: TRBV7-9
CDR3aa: CASSLAVGRNYNEQFF
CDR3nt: TGTGCCAGCAGCTTAGCGGTCGGGAGAAACTACAATGAGCAGTTCTTC

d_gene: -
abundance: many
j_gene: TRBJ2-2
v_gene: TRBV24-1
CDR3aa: CATSDASGTATGELFF
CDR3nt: TGTGCCACCAGTGATGCCTCCGGGACCGCAACCGGGGAGCTGTTTTTT

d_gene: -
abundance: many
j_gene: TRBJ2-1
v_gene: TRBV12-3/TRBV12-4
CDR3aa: CASSFSSVGRRYNEQFF
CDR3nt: TGTGCCAGCAGTTTCTCGAGTGTAGGACGTAGGTACAATGAGCAGTTCTTC

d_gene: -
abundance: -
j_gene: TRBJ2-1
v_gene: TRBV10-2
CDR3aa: CASLAGPNNEQFF
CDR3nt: TGCGCCAGTCTGGCGGGACCGAACAATGAGCAGTTCTTC

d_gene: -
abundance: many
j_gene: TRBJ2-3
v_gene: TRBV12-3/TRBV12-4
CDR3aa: CASSSDGGTDTQYF
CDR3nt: TGTGCCAGCAGTTCCGACGGGGGAACAGATACGCAGTATTTT

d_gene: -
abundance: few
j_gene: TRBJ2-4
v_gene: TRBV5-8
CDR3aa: CASSPPRLKNIQYF
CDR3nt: TGTGCCAGCAGCCCCCCCCGTCTCAAAAACATTCAGTACTTC

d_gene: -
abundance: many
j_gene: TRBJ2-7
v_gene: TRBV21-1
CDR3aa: CARSPYRGQYEQYF
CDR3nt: TGTGCCAGGAGTCCCTATCGGGGACAGTACGAGCAGTACTTC

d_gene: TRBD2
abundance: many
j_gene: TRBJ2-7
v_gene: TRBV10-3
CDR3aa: CAISSGGGTYEQYF
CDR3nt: TGTGCCATCAGTTCAGGCGGGGGAACCTACGAGCAGTACTTC

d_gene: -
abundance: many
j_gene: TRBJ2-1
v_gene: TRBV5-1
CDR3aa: CASSLVGDEQFF
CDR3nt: TGTGCCAGCAGCTTAGTGGGGGATGAGCAGTTCTTC

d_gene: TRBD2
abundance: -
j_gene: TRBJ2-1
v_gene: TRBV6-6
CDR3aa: CASGLSGAAFF
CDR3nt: TGTGCCAGCGGGCTTAGCGGGGCTGCGTTCTTC

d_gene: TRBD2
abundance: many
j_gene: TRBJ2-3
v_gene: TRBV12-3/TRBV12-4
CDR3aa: CASSRLAGGPTDTQYF
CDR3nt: TGTGCCAGCAGTCGATTAGCGGGGGGGCCGACAGATACGCAGTATTTT

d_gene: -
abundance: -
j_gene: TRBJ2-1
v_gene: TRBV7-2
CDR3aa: CASSPRDLYNEQFF
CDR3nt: TGTGCCAGCAGCCCCCGGGACTTGTACAATGAGCAGTTCTTC

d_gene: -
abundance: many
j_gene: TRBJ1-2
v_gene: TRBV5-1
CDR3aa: CASSPGTLGGGYTF
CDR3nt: TGCGCCAGCAGCCCTGGGACACTCGGGGGTGGCTACACCTTC

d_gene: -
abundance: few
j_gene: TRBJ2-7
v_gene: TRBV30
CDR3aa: CAWSTEGNPYEQYF
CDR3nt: TGTGCCTGGAGTACGGAGGGCAATCCCTACGAGCAGTACTTC

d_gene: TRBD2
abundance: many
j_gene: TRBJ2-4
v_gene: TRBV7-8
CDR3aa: CASSLSPSGAKNIQYF
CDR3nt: TGTGCCAGCAGCTTATCGCCTAGCGGTGCCAAAAACATTCAGTACTTC

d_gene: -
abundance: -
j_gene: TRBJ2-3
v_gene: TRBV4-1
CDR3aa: CASSQGSGQLTDTQYF
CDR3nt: TGCGCCAGCAGCCAGGGTTCAGGACAGCTCACAGATACGCAGTATTTT

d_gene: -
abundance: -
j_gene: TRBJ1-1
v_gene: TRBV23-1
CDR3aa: CASTLPKAFF
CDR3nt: TGCGCCAGCACACTCCCGAAGGCTTTCTTT

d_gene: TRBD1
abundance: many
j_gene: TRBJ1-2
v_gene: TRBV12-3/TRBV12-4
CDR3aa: CASTPGTGGRGYTF
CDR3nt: TGTGCCAGCACCCCAGGGACAGGGGGTCGCGGCTACACCTTC

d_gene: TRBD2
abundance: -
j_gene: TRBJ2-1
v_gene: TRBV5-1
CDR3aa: CASSFGLAGTEQFF
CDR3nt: TGCGCCAGCAGCTTCGGACTAGCTGGTACGGAGCAGTTCTTC

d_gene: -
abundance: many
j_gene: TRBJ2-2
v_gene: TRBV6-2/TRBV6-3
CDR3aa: CASSTRRGSGELFF
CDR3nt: TGTGCCAGCAGTACGAGAAGGGGATCCGGGGAGCTGTTTTTT

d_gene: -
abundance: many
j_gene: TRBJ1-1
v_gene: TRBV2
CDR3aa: CASSEGLFTEAFF
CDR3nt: TGTGCCAGCAGTGAAGGGTTGTTCACTGAAGCTTTCTTT

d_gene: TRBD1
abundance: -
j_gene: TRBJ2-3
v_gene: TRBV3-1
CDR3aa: CASSQGRDRGPLVSDTQYF
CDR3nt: TGTGCCAGCAGCCAAGGCCGGGACAGGGGGCCGCTGGTCTCAGATACGCAGTATTTT

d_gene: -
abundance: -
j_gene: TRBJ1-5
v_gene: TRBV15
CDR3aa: CATSAGEQPQHF
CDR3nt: TGTGCCACCAGCGCGGGGGAGCAGCCCCAGCATTTT

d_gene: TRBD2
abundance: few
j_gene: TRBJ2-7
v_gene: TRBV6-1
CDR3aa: CASRGRAGKYEQYF
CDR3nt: TGTGCCAGCAGAGGTAGAGCGGGGAAATACGAGCAGTACTTC

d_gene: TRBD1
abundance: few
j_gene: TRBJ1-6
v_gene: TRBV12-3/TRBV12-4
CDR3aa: CASSKQGGVSPLHF
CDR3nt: TGTGCCAGCAGTAAACAGGGGGGAGTTTCACCCCTCCACTTT

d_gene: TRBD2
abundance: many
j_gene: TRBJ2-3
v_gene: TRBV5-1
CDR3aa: CASSFAGDPGDTQYF
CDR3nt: TGCGCCAGCAGCTTCGCGGGGGATCCAGGAGATACGCAGTATTTT

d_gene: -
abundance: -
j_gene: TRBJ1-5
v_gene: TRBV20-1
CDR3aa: CSATGGADVSNQPQHF
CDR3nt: TGCAGTGCTACAGGAGGGGCTGACGTTAGCAATCAGCCCCAGCATTTT

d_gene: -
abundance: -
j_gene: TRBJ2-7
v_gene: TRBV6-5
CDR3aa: CASSYSYEGKPYEQYF
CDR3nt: TGTGCCAGCAGTTATTCTTATGAGGGAAAGCCCTACGAGCAGTACTTC

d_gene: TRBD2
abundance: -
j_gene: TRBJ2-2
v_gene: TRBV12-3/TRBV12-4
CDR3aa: CASSLMGGGVSGELFF
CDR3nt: TGTGCCAGCAGTTTGATGGGCGGGGGGGTGAGCGGGGAGCTGTTTTTT

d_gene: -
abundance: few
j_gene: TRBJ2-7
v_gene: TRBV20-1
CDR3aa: CSAREDGSSYEQYF
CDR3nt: TGCAGTGCTAGAGAGGACGGGAGCTCCTACGAGCAGTACTTC

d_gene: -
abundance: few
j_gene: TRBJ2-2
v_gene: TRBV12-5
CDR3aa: CASGFGQPSNTGELFF
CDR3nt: TGTGCTAGTGGTTTCGGACAACCGTCGAACACCGGGGAGCTGTTTTTT

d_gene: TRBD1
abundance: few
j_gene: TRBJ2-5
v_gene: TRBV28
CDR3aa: CASSRDRGKQETQYF
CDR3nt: TGTGCCAGCAGCCGCGACAGGGGGAAGCAAGAGACCCAGTACTTC

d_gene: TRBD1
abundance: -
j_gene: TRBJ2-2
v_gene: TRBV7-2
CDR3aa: CASSDQIPGQSYTGELFF
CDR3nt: TGTGCCAGCAGCGACCAAATTCCGGGACAGAGTTACACCGGGGAGCTGTTTTTT

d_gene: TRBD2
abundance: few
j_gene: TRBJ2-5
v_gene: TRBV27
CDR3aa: CASGRTSGGAGQETQYF
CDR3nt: TGTGCCAGCGGTAGGACTAGCGGGGGGGCGGGGCAAGAGACCCAGTACTTC

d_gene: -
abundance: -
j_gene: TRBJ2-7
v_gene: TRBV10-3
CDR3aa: CAISGVSYEQYF
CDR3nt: TGTGCCATCAGCGGCGTTTCCTACGAGCAGTACTTC

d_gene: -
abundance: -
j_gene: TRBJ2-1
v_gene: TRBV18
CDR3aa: CASSPTAADNEQFF
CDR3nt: TGTGCCAGCTCACCCACCGCCGCGGACAATGAGCAGTTCTTC

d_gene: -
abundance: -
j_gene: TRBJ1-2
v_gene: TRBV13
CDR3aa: CASSLRRGYTF
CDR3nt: TGTGCCAGCAGCTTAAGGAGGGGCTACACCTTC

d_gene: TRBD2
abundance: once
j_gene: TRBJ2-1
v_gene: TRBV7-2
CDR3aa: CASSRKLAGTYNEQFF
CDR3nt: TGTGCCAGCAGCCGAAAACTAGCGGGGACCTACAATGAGCAGTTCTTC